The source of this T cell receptor (beta chain) is a study of PD-L1 blockade in urothelial cancer. Study-level background: The researchers analyzed blood 3 weeks (second dose) and 6 weeks after treatment start.

CDR1 SGHTA and CDR2 FQGNSA come from the germline V gene. The V end lost 1 base, the J end lost 3 bases, and 7 bases lay between the germline ends. The length of the CDR3 is 13 residues. Data came from immunoSEQ multiplex PCR; TCRdb stores just in-frame clones and leaves some out. The sample holds 46,000 or so clones; around 88% are singletons and the top ten take less than 11%. Indicated time point: peripheral blood 6 weeks after treatment start. Sequencing was performed on PBMCs, taken around atezolizumab (anti-PD-L1) treatment. The sequence came from a man aged 60 to 75 with urothelial cancer. The rearrangement uses TRBV7-2 and TRBJ2-7; D is unclear. This CDR3 is CASSLDGNYEQYF. The CDR3 coding sequence is TGTGCCAGCAGCTTAGACGGTAACTACGAGCAGTACTTC. Full variable domain (missing parts from reference TRBV7-2 and TRBJ2-7): GAGVSQSPSNKVTEKGKDVELRCDPISGHTALYWYRQSLGQGLEFLIYFQGNSAPDKSGLPSDRFSAERTGGSVSTLTIQRTQQEDSAVYLCASSLDGNYEQYFGPGTRLTVT.